Following are 23 T cell receptor beta chains from one sample sequenced in a study of T-cell reconstitution after alpha-beta-depleted transplantation in children. Unique molecular identifiers were incorporated into the prepared TCRbeta library. TCRdb re-derived calls from the PCR reads in MiXCR, one entry per CDR3 protein. The sample carries approximately 420,000 distinct CDR3 sequences, approximately 10% recorded once. The sample here was PBMCs from the stem cell graft donor, taken from the stem cell graft. The source of these receptors is a human donor who donated a stem cell graft to a child with acute myeloid leukemia.

This clonotype appeared many times. The genes are TRBV10-3 and TRBJ2-7; either TRBD1 or TRBD2 may supply D (6 bases each). Germline assignment: CDR1 ENHRY and CDR2 SYGVKD. The ends were cut back, 8 bases at V and 4 bases at J, with 12 bases in the middle. CDR3 size: 12 residues. The DNA of the CDR3 is TGTGCCATCGGCGGGACACCTTACGAGCAGTACTTC. Translating it yields CAIGGTPYEQYF.

In this sample, this clonotype turned up a few times. The rearrangement joins TRBV6-5 to TRBJ2-1; 9 nucleotides match TRBD2. Germline V lookup: CDR1 MNHEY, CDR2 SVGAGI. The CDR3 length is 14 residues. The ends lost 3 bases at V and 6 bases at J; junction bases unmatched: 3. Here the CDR3 reads CASSYRGGANEQFF. CDR3 DNA: TGTGCCAGCAGTTATCGCGGGGGGGCCAATGAGCAGTTCTTC.

The rearrangement links TRBV6-2 or TRBV6-3 to TRBJ2-5, with TRBD2 matching 7 bases. This CDR3 has 14 amino acids. Germline CDR1 is MNHEY and CDR2 is SVGEGT. The V segment lost 6 bases and the J segment 5 bases; nucleotides outside the gene matches: 9. CDR3 region: CASSSGLSRETQYF. CDR3 nucleotide sequence: TGTGCCAGCAGCTCGGGACTATCGAGGGAGACCCAGTACTTC.

In its sample, this clonotype was seen many times. This chain uses TRBV27 with TRBJ2-3; possible D gene TRBD2, 6 bases. V was trimmed by 7 bases and J by 6 bases, leaving 20 bases between them. The germline gives CDR1 MNHEY, CDR2 SMNVEV (reference sequence). The length of the CDR3 is 15 residues. The CDR3 region has the DNA TGTGCCAGCATCGGAGTCCGAGGCAGCGGGGATACGCAGTATTTT. Protein sequence: CASIGVRGSGDTQYF.

V and J are TRBV30 and TRBJ2-7; D call uncertain. The CDR3 has 12 residues. Germline assignment: CDR1 GTSNPN and CDR2 SVGIG (reference sequence). The V end was cut by 2 bases, the J end by 3 bases, with 8 bases between. CDR3 sequence (DNA): TGTGCCTGGAGTACAGCCAACTACGAGCAGTACTTC. Translating gives CAWSTANYEQYF.

The rearrangement joins TRBV12-3 or TRBV12-4 to TRBJ2-3, with D uncertain. Trimming removed 6 bases at V and 3 bases at J, with 16 bases between. The CDR3 is 15 amino acids. The CDR3 DNA is TGTGCCAGCAGAGCCCATACGGTTCGAACAGATACGCAGTATTTT. This encodes CASRAHTVRTDTQYF.

This clonotype has a handful of counts. In nucleotides, the CDR3 is TGCAGTGCCCATACAGGGGGCCGCAATCAGCCCCAGCATTTT. Its translation is CSAHTGGRNQPQHF. The chain links TRBV20-1 to TRBJ1-5; 9 nucleotides line up with TRBD1. Germline loops: CDR1 DFQATT, CDR2 SNEGSKA (reference sequence). The V gene end was trimmed by 6 bases and the J gene end by 2 bases; junction bases not matched to a gene: 5. The CDR3 spans 14 residues.

In this sample, this clonotype turned up many times. This chain uses TRBV29-1 with TRBJ2-5; D unclear. CDR3 size: 14 residues. Trimming took off 0 bases at V and 5 bases at J, with 13 bases between the two ends. Germline V gives CDR1 SQVTM, CDR2 ANQGSEA. CDR3 nucleotide sequence: TGCAGCGTTGAAGATCTTCCAGTGAGGGAGACCCAGTACTTC. Protein: CSVEDLPVRETQYF.

This clonotype appeared many times. This chain links TRBV11-2 with TRBJ1-2; D perhaps matches TRBD1 (6 bases). V lost 1 base to trimming and J lost 8 bases, with 20 bases between them. Germline V gene sequence: CDR1 SGHAT, CDR2 FQNNGV. This CDR3 is built from 16 residues. The CDR3 region is CASSLVWGRQGIGYTF. For the CDR3, the DNA is TGTGCCAGCAGCTTAGTATGGGGAAGGCAGGGGATCGGCTACACCTTC. Full variable domain (missing parts from reference TRBV11-2 and TRBJ1-2): EAGVAQSPRYKIIEKRQSVAFWCNPISGHATLYWYQQILGQGPKLLIQFQNNGVVDDSQLPKDRFSAERLKGVDSTLKIQPAKLEDSAVYLCASSLVWGRQGIGYTFGSGTRLTVV.

The CDR3 reads CASSSTPGTGLYGYTF. The CDR3 DNA reads as TGTGCCAGCAGTTCGACCCCCGGGACAGGGCTCTATGGCTACACCTTC. This chain joins TRBV27 and TRBJ1-2; 9 bases align to TRBD1. CDR1 and CDR2 from the germline V gene are MNHEY and SMNVEV (reference sequence). V lost 4 bases and J lost 4; bases outside the gene matches: 10. The CDR3 covers 16 residues.

The chain links TRBV10-2 to TRBJ1-4, with no clear D. The CDR3 is 13 amino acids. V was pared by 2 bases and J by 7 bases, with 8 bases between. Germline loops: CDR1 WSHSY, CDR2 SAAADI. CDR3 amino acids: CASSELNGEKLFF. CDR3 in DNA: TGCGCCAGCAGTGAGCTAAACGGTGAAAAACTGTTTTTT.

This clonotype showed up many times. The CDR3 sequence is CASSLALGGSYNEQFF. The CDR3 coding sequence is TGCGCCAGCAGCTTGGCACTGGGCGGATCCTACAATGAGCAGTTCTTC. This chain joins TRBV5-1 and TRBJ2-1, with unresolved D. The V end was cut by 0 bases, the J end by 1 base, with 11 bases between. CDR3 length: 16 amino acids. Germline CDR1 and CDR2: SGHRS and YFSETQ.

This clonotype was recorded many times. The genes are TRBV7-9 and TRBJ1-2; perhaps TRBD1 as D (5 bases). V dropped 3 bases and J dropped 2 bases, with 7 bases sitting between them. Germline V gene data show CDR1 as SEHNR and CDR2 as FQNEAQ (reference sequence). The CDR3 sequence is 13 residues long. CDR3 DNA: TGTGCCAGCAGCTTGGGGGAAAACTATGGCTACACCTTC. Translation gives CASSLGENYGYTF.

This clonotype occurred a few times. This chain connects TRBV12-3 or TRBV12-4 to TRBJ1-1; 7 bases are a match to TRBD1. The ends lost 6 bases at V and 3 bases at J; junction bases unmatched: 4. The CDR3 has 13 residues. CDR3 nucleotides: TGTGCCAGCAGAACCACAGGGGACACTGAAGCTTTCTTT. Protein: CASRTTGDTEAFF.

The J gene is TRBJ2-1, the V gene TRBV4-3; 15 bases map to TRBD2. The junction had 6 bases not matched to a gene; V was cut back by 0 bases and J by 9 bases. CDR1 is LGHNA and CDR2 is YSLEER in the germline V gene. The CDR3 sequence is 17 residues long. CDR3: CASSQEPGLAGGGEQFF. The CDR3 nucleotides are TGCGCCAGCAGCCAAGAGCCAGGACTAGCGGGAGGGGGTGAGCAGTTCTTC.

This clonotype occurred a few times. The rearrangement joins TRBV15 to TRBJ2-2; no reliable D call. The V end lost 0 bases, the J end lost 2 bases, and 7 bases lay between the germline ends. The CDR3 has 15 amino acids. Germline V gene sequence: CDR1 LNHNV, CDR2 YYDKDF (reference sequence). In DNA, the CDR3 is TGTGCCACCAGCAGAGATCGCCGTAACACCGGGGAGCTGTTTTTT. Encoded protein: CATSRDRRNTGELFF.

This CDR3 reads CSVRELAGAQETQYF. CDR3 coding DNA: TGCAGCGTGCGCGAACTAGCGGGGGCTCAAGAGACCCAGTACTTC. The chain links TRBV29-1 to TRBJ2-5; 11 nucleotides align to TRBD2. V shed 6 bases, J shed 2 bases, and the junction held 8 bases outside the gene matches. The V gene's germline CDR1 is SQVTM and CDR2 ANQGSEA. The CDR3 sequence is 15 residues long. Combining the CDR3 with reference TRBV29-1 and TRBJ2-5 gives the whole variable domain SAVISQKPSRDICQRGTSLTIQCQVDSQVTMMFWYRQQPGQSLTLIATANQGSEATYESGFVIDKFPISRPNLTFSTLTVSNMSPEDSSIYLCSVRELAGAQETQYFGPGTRLLVL.

The table lists this clonotype with many counts. The chain uses TRBV20-1 and TRBJ2-3; 14 bases line up with TRBD2. With 5 bases clipped from V and 4 bases from J, the junction kept 2 bases outside the gene matches. The germline CDR1 and CDR2 sequences are DFQATT and SNEGSKA (reference sequence). This CDR3 is 14 amino acids long. The CDR3 protein is CSALTSGRADTQYF. The CDR3 DNA follows: TGCAGTGCTCTGACTAGCGGGAGGGCAGATACGCAGTATTTT.

The chain recombines TRBV20-1 with TRBJ2-5; 12 nucleotides line up with TRBD2. The CDR3 consists of 15 residues. The V gene end was trimmed by 5 bases and the J gene end by 0 bases; junction bases not matched to a gene: 4. Germline V lookup: CDR1 DFQATT, CDR2 SNEGSKA (reference sequence). CDR3 loop: CSARRLAGDQETQYF. DNA of the CDR3: TGCAGTGCTCGACGACTAGCGGGAGACCAAGAGACCCAGTACTTC.

The chain uses TRBV6-2 or TRBV6-3 and TRBJ2-7; 9 bases are a match to TRBD2. The CDR3 consists of 17 residues. The ends lost 5 bases at V and 3 bases at J; junction bases unmatched: 14. Germline assignment: CDR1 MNHEY and CDR2 SVGEGT. This CDR3 is CASSPRGSGGAFYEQYV. CDR3 coding DNA: TGTGCCAGCAGTCCTCGGGGTAGCGGGGGTGCCTTCTACGAGCAGTACGTC.

This clonotype was seen many times. The chain carries TRBV5-5 and TRBJ2-2, with unresolved D. The V and J ends lost 1 base and 1 base respectively, with 11 bases between them. From germline, CDR1 is SGHKS and CDR2 YYEKEE (reference sequence). There are 16 residues in the CDR3. The CDR3 reads CASSLFWRLNTGELFF. For the CDR3, the DNA is TGTGCCAGCAGCTTGTTCTGGCGTCTGAACACCGGGGAGCTGTTTTTT. The full variable domain, with the rest looked up from reference TRBV5-5 and TRBJ2-2, is DAGVTQSPTHLIKTRGQQVTLRCSPISGHKSVSWYQQVLGQGPQFIFQYYEKEERGRGNFPDRFSARQFPNYSSELNVNALLLGDSALYLCASSLFWRLNTGELFFGEGSRLTVL.

This clonotype appeared a few times. The rearrangement links TRBV5-5 to TRBJ2-2; D perhaps matches TRBD2 (5 bases). Trimming removed 2 bases from V and 5 bases from J, with 16 bases in between. This CDR3 has 16 amino acids. Germline loops: CDR1 SGHKS, CDR2 YYEKEE (reference sequence). CDR3 in amino acids: CASSFRGWLKTGELFF. The CDR3, as DNA: TGTGCCAGCAGCTTTCGCGGGTGGCTTAAAACCGGGGAGCTGTTTTTT.

This clonotype has just a few counts. The CDR3 region is CASSLAGKTNSPLHF. The CDR3 region has the DNA TGCGCCAGCAGCTTGGCCGGGAAAACGAATTCACCCCTCCACTTT. The chain is built from TRBV5-1 and TRBJ1-6; no clear D gene. This CDR3 contains 15 residues. Trimming pared 0 bases from V and 7 bases from J, leaving 11 bases between. Germline V lookup: CDR1 SGHRS, CDR2 YFSETQ.